This record looks at one T cell receptor beta chain sequence and its context. Its antigen is not known. The data derive from a study of OX40 agonist ivuxolimab in advanced cancers. Overall study context: The patients received ivuxolimab by intravenous route every 2 weeks at 0.01 to 10 mg/kg. Three individuals attained partial responses, comprising one hepatocellular carcinoma case and two cutaneous melanoma cases. Findings and limits, study-wide: Some nonresponders also had low normalized T-cell clonal expansion.

CDR3 size: 13 residues. V lost 11 bases and J lost 2, with 12 bases in between. The germline gives CDR1 SNHLY, CDR2 FYNNEI. Libraries were prepared by immunoSEQ multiplex PCR; TCRdb keeps only in-frame clonotypes and omits some of them. The sample has about 78,000 clones, roughly nine tenths seen once; the top ten hold 2.8%. This sample comprised CD4+ or CD8+ T cells sorted from blood, obtained in a trial of the OX40 agonist ivuxolimab. The V call is TRBV2, the J call TRBJ2-2; D might be TRBD1 or TRBD2, each matching 5 bases. This TCR was recovered from an adult with an advanced solid tumor such as melanoma, head and neck, liver or kidney cancer. Here the CDR3 reads CAGTGDNTGELFF. Here the CDR3 DNA reads TGTGCCGGGACCGGGGATAACACCGGGGAGCTGTTTTTT. The variable domain in full, with the rest retrieved from reference TRBV2 and TRBJ2-2, is EPEVTQTPSHQVTQMGQEVILRCVPISNHLYFYWYRQILGQKVEFLVSFYNNEISEKSEIFDDQFSVERPDGSNFTLKIRSTKLEDSAMYFCAGTGDNTGELFFGEGSRLTVL.